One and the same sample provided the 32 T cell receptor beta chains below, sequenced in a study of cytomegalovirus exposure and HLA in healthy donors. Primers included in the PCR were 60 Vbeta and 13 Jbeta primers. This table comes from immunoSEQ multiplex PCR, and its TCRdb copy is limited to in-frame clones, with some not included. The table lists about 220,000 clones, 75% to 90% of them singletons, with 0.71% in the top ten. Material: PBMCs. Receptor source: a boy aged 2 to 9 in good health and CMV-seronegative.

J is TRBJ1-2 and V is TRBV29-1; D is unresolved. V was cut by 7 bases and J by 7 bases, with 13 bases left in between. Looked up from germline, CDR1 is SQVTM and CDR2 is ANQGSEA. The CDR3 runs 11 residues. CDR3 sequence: CSAAAGRGYTF. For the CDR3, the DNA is TGCAGCGCCGCCGCGGGCCGTGGCTACACCTTC.

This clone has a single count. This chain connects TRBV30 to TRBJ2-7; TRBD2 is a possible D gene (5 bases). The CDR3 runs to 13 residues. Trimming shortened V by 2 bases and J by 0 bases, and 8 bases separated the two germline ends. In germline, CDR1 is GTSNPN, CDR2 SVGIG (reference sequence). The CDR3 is CAWSRGVSYEQYF. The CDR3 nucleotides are TGTGCCTGGAGTCGGGGAGTCTCCTACGAGCAGTACTTC.

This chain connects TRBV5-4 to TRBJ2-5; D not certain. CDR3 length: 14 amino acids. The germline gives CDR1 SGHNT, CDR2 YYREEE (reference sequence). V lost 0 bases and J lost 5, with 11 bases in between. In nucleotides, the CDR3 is TGTGCCAGCAGCTTGGAGGCTAGTACTGAGACCCAGTACTTC. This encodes CASSLEASTETQYF. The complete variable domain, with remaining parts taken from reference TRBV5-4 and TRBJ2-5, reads ETGVTQSPTHLIKTRGQQVTLRCSSQSGHNTVSWYQQALGQGPQFIFQYYREEENGRGNFPPRFSGLQFPNYSSELNVNALELDDSALYLCASSLEASTETQYFGPGTRLLVL.

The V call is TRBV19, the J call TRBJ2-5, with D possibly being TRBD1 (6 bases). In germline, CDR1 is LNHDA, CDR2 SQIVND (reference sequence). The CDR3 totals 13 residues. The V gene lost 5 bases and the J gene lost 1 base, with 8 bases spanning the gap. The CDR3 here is CASSGGSQETQYF. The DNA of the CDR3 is TGTGCCAGTAGTGGGGGCTCCCAAGAGACCCAGTACTTC.

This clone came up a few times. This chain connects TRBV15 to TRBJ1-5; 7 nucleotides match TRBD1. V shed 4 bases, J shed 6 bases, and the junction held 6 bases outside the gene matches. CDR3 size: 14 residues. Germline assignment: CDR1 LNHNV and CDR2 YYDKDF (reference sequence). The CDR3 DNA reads TGTGCCACCAGCACCGACAGGGAGAGTCAGCCCCAGCATTTT. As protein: CATSTDRESQPQHF.

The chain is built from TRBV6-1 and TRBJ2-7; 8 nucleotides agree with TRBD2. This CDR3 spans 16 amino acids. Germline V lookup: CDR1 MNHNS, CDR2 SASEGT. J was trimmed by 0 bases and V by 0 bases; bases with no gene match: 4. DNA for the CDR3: TGTGCCAGCAGTGAAGCTCAGGCGGGGGGCTCCTACGAGCAGTACTTC. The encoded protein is CASSEAQAGGSYEQYF.

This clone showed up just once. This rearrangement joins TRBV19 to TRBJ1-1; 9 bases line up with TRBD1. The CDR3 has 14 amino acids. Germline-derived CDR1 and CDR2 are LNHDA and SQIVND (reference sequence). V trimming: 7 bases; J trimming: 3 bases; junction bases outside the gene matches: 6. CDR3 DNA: TGTGCCAGTAATTACAGGGGGCGCGACACTGAAGCTTTCTTT. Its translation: CASNYRGRDTEAFF. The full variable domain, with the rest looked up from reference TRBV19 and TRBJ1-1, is DGGITQSPKYLFRKEGQNVTLSCEQNLNHDAMYWYRQDPGQGLRLIYYSQIVNDFQKGDIAEGYSVSREKKESFPLTVTSAQKNPTAFYLCASNYRGRDTEAFFGQGTRLTVV.

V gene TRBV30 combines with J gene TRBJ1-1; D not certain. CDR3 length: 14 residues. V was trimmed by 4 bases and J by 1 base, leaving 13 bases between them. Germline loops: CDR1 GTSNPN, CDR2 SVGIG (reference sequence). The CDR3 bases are TGTGCCTGGACCAGTGGCGCAGGGAACACTGAAGCTTTCTTT. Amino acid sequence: CAWTSGAGNTEAFF.

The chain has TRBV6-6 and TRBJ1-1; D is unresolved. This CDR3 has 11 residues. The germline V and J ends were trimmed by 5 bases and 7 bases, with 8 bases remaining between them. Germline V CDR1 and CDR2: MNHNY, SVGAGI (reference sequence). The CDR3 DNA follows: TGTGCCAGCAGTGGCTCCAGTGAAGCTTTCTTT. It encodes CASSGSSEAFF.

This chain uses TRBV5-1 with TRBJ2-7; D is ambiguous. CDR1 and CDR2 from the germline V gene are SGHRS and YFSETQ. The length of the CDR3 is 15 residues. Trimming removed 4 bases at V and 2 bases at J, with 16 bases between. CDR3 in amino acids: CASSLRNDIPYEQYF. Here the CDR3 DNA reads TGCGCCAGCAGCCTCCGAAACGACATACCCTACGAGCAGTACTTC. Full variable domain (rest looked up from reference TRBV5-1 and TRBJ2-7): KAGVTQTPRYLIKTRGQQVTLSCSPISGHRSVSWYQQTPGQGLQFLFEYFSETQRNKGNFPGRFSGRQFSNSRSEMNVSTLELGDSALYLCASSLRNDIPYEQYFGPGTRLTVT.

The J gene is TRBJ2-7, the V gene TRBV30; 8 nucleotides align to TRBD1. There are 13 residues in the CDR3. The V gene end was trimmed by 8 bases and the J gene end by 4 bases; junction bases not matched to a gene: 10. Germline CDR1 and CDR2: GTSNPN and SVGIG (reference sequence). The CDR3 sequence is CAGTGTGWYEQYF. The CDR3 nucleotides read TGTGCCGGAACCGGGACAGGCTGGTACGAGCAGTACTTC.

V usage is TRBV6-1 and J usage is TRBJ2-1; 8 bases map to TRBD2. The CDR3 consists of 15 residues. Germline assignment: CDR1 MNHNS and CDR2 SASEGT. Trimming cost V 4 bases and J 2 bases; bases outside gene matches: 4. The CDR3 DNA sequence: TGTGCCAGCAGTGTAGCGGGACTGACCTACAATGAGCAGTTCTTC. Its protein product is CASSVAGLTYNEQFF.

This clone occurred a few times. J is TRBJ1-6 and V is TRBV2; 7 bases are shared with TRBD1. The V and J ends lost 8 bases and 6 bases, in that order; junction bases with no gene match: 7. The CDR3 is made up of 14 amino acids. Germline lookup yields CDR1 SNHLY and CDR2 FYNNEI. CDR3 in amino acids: CASEFGTANSPLHF. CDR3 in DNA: TGTGCCAGCGAATTCGGGACAGCTAATTCACCCCTCCACTTT.

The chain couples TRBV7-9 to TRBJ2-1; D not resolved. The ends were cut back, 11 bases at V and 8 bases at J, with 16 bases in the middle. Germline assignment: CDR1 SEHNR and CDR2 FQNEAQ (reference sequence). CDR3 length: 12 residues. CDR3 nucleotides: TGTGCCTCTTTTAAGCCGCCGTATGAGCAGTTCTTC. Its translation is CASFKPPYEQFF.

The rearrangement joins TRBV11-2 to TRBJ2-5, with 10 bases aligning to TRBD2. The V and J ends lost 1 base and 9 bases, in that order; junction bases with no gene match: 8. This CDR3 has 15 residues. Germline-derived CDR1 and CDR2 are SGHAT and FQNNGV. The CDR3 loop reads CASSLVAGGGWAQYF. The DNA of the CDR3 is TGTGCCAGCAGCTTAGTAGCGGGGGGTGGGTGGGCCCAGTACTTC. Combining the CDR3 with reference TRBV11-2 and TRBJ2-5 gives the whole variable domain EAGVAQSPRYKIIEKRQSVAFWCNPISGHATLYWYQQILGQGPKLLIQFQNNGVVDDSQLPKDRFSAERLKGVDSTLKIQPAKLEDSAVYLCASSLVAGGGWAQYFGPGTRLLVL.

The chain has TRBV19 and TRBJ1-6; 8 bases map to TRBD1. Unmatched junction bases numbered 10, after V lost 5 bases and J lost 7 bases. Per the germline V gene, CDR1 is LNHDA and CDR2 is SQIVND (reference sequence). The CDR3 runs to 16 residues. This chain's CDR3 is CASSVEGQEDNSPLHF. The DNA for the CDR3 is TGTGCCAGTAGTGTCGAGGGACAGGAGGACAATTCACCCCTCCACTTT.

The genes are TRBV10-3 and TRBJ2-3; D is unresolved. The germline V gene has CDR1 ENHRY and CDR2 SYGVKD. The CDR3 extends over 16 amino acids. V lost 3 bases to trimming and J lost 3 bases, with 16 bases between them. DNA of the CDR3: TGTGCCATCAGTGATATGGAGCTTCTAGGAACAGATACGCAGTATTTT. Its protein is CAISDMELLGTDTQYF.

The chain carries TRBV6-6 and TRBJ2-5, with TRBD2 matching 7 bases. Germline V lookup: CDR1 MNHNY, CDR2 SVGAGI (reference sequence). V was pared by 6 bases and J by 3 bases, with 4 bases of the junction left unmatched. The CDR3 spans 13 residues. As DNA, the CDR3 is TGTGCCAGCAGCCCAACTAGCGAAGAGACCCAGTACTTC. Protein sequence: CASSPTSEETQYF.

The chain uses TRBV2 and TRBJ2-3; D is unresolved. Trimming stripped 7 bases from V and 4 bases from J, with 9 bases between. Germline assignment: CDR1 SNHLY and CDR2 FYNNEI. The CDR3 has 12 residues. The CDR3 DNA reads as TGTGCCAGCACCGACCGGGCAGATACGCAGTATTTT. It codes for CASTDRADTQYF.

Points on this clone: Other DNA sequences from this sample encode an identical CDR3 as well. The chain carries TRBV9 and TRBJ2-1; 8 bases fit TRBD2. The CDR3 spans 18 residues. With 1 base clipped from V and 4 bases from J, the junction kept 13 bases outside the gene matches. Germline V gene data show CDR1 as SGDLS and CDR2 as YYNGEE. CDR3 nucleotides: TGTGCCAGCAGCGTAAGTAAGTCTGGCGGGAGGCGTTACAATGAGCAGTTCTTC. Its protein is CASSVSKSGGRRYNEQFF.

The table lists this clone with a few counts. The CDR3 region is CASSLDLRQAYGYTF. The CDR3 nucleotides are TGTGCCAGCAGCTTAGATCTTCGGCAGGCCTATGGCTACACCTTC. The chain uses TRBV11-2 and TRBJ1-2, with no clear D. Between the trimmed V and J ends, which lost 0 bases and 4 bases, there was a span of 12 bases. The CDR3 sequence is 15 residues long. Germline loops: CDR1 SGHAT, CDR2 FQNNGV.

CDR3 sequence reads: CATSRDRTTYEQYF. CDR3 DNA sequence: TGTGCCACCAGCAGAGACCGGACTACCTACGAGCAGTACTTC. The rearrangement joins TRBV15 to TRBJ2-7, with D possibly TRBD2 on 6 matching bases. With 0 bases removed from V and 2 bases from J, the gap between germline ends came to 8 bases. The CDR3 extends over 14 amino acids. CDR1 is LNHNV, CDR2 YYDKDF, per germline (reference sequence).

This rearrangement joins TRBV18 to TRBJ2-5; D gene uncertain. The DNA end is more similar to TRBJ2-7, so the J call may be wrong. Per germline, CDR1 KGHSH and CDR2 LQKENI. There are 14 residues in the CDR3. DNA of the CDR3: TGTGCCAGCTCACTCCCCGAGAGCATCCACGAGCAGTACTTC. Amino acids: CASSLPESIHEQYF.

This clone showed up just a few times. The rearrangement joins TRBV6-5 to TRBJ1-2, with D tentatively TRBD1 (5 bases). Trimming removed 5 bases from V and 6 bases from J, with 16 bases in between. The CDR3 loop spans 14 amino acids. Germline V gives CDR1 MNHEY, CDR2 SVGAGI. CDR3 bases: TGTGCCAGCAGTGAGACAGACCGGTGGGATGGCTACACCTTC. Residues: CASSETDRWDGYTF.

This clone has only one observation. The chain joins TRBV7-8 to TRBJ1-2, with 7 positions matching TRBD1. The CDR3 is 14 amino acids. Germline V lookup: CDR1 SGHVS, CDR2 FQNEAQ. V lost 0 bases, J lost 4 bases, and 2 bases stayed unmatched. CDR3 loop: CASSLAAGGYGYTF. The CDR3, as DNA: TGTGCCAGCAGCTTAGCGGCAGGGGGCTATGGCTACACCTTC. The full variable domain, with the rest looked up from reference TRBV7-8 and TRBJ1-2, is GAGVSQSPRYKVAKRGQDVALRCDPISGHVSLFWYQQALGQGPEFLTYFQNEAQLDKSGLPSDRFFAERPEGSVSTLKIQRTQQEDSAVYLCASSLAAGGYGYTFGSGTRLTVV.

DNA of the CDR3: TGTGCCAGCAGTGAACCGACAGGGCAAACTGAAGCTTTCTTT. Its translation: CASSEPTGQTEAFF. The gene calls are TRBV6-5 and TRBJ1-1, with 7 bases identical to TRBD1. This CDR3 has 14 amino acids. Unmatched junction bases numbered 8, after V lost 5 bases and J lost 5 bases. The germline CDR1 and CDR2 sequences are MNHEY and SVGAGI.

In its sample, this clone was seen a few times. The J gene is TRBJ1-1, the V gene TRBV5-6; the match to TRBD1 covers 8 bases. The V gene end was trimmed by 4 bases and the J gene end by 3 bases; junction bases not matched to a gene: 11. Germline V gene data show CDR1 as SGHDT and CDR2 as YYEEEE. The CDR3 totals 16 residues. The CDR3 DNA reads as TGTGCCAGCAGCGATGAGGACAGGGAAGTAGACACTGAAGCTTTCTTT. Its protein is CASSDEDREVDTEAFF.

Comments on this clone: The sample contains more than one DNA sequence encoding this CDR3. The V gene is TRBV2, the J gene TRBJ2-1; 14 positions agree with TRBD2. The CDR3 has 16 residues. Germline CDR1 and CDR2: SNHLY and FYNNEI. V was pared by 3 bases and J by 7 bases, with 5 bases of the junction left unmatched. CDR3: CASSEWTSGRSNEQFF. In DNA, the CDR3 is TGTGCCAGCAGTGAGTGGACTAGCGGGAGGTCGAATGAGCAGTTCTTC.

The CDR3 nucleotides are TGCAGTGCCTCGAGGGCCGGGGAGCTGTTTTTT. It codes for CSASRAGELFF. The chain couples TRBV20-1 to TRBJ2-2, with D possibly matching TRBD2 (5 bases). The length of the CDR3 is 11 residues. The germline gives CDR1 DFQATT, CDR2 SNEGSKA (reference sequence). Trimming took 6 bases from V and 6 from J, leaving 8 bases between them.

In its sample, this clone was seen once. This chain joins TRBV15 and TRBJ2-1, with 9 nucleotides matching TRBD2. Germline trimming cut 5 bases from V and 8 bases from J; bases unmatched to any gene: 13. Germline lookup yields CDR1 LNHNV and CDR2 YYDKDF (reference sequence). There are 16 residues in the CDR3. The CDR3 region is CATSEHRSGSGDEQFF. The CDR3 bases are TGTGCCACCAGCGAGCACCGTAGCGGGAGTGGTGATGAGCAGTTCTTC.

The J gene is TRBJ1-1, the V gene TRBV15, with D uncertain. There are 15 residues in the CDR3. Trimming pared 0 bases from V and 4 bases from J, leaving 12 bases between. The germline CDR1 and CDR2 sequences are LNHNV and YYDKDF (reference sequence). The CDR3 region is CATSRDRKGGTEAFF. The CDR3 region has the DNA TGTGCCACCAGCAGAGATCGTAAGGGAGGCACTGAAGCTTTCTTT. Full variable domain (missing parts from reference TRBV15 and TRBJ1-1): DAMVIQNPRYQVTQFGKPVTLSCSQTLNHNVMYWYQQKSSQAPKLLFHYYDKDFNNEADTPDNFQSRRPNTSFCFLDIRSPGLGDTAMYLCATSRDRKGGTEAFFGQGTRLTVV.

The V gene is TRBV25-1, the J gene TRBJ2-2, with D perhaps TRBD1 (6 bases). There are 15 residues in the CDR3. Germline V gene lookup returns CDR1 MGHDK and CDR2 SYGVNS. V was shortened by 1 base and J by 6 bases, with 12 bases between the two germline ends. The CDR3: CASSELDSLSGELFF. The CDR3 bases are TGTGCCAGCAGTGAATTGGACAGCCTTTCCGGGGAGCTGTTTTTT.